This T cell receptor beta chain was retrieved from a study of shared clonotypes between healthy human individuals. Study-wide context: Each donor had three CD4 naive, three CD4 memory, two CD8 naive and one CD8 memory plate.

Germline CDR1 and CDR2: SEHNR and FQNEAQ (reference sequence). This CDR3 comprises 17 residues. Trimming pared 4 bases from V and 0 bases from J, leaving 17 bases between. Positively selected for CCR7, the CD45RO-negative cells used as naive CD8 cells excluded terminally differentiated effector memory CD45RA+ cells. This table comes from immunoSEQ multiplex PCR, and its TCRdb copy is limited to in-frame clones, with some not included. The table shows about 1,800,000 clones, with approximately 95% occurring only once. This receptor was taken from a man aged 18 to 30 in good health. The sequenced sample consisted of naive CD8+ T cells sorted from blood. The chain recombines TRBV7-9 with TRBJ2-3; D possibly corresponds to TRBD2 (7 bases). The CDR3 sequence: CASSSRRGGLSTDTQYF. The CDR3 DNA is TGTGCCAGCAGCTCCCGAAGGGGGGGCTTGAGCACAGATACGCAGTATTTT. The full variable domain, in which reference TRBV7-9 and TRBJ2-3 provide the parts outside the CDR3, is DTGVSQNPRHKITKRGQNVTFRCDPISEHNRLYWYRQTLGQGPEFLTYFQNEAQLEKSRLLSDRFSAERPKGSFSTLEIQRTEQGDSAMYLCASSSRRGGLSTDTQYFGPGTRLTVL.